This TCR beta chain was profiled in a study of glioma-infiltrating T cells after dendritic cell vaccination. Study-wide points: TCR clonality showed no direct relationship with survival. Higher pretreatment TIL content predicted longer progression-free time and survival.

Only in-frame clones appear in the TCRdb table, and some are missing; sequencing was by immunoSEQ multiplex PCR. The table includes around 96,000 clones, around three quarters detected once. This clone was counted only a few times. Its antigen is undetermined. Germline V gene lookup returns CDR1 MNHEY and CDR2 SVGAGI. V dropped 8 bases and J dropped 4 bases, with 12 bases sitting between them. The CDR3 covers 13 residues. Isocitrate dehydrogenase mutation was absent in all glioblastoma patients. The chain has TRBV6-5 and TRBJ1-5, with D tentatively TRBD1 (5 bases). The receptor was derived from a human donor with glioblastoma. This specimen consisted of blood, obtained before dendritic cell vaccination. CDR3 amino acids: CASRRVENQPQHF. DNA of the CDR3: TGTGCCAGCCGCAGGGTTGAAAATCAGCCCCAGCATTTT.